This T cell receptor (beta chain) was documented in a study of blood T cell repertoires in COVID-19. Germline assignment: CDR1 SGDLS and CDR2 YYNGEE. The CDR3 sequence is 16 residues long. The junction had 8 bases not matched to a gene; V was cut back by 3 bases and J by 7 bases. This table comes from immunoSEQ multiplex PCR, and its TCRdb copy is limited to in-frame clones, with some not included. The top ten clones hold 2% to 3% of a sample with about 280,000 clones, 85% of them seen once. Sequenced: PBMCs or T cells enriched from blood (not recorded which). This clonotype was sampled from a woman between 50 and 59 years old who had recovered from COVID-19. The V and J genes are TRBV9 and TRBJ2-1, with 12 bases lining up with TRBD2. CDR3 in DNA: TGTGCCAGCAGCGGCGGACTAGCGGGAAAGATAAATGAGCAGTTCTTC. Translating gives CASSGGLAGKINEQFF. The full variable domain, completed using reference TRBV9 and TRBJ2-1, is DSGVTQTPKHLITATGQRVTLRCSPRSGDLSVYWYQQSLDQGLQFLIQYYNGEERAKGNILERFSAQQFPDLHSELNLSSLELGDSALYFCASSGGLAGKINEQFFGPGTRLTVL.